This entry lists 26 T cell receptor beta chains sequenced from one sample in a study of control samples from healthy donors and cancer patients. Assay used: immunoSEQ multiplex PCR; TCRdb lists only in-frame clones, some missing. The data contain a few hundred thousand clones, roughly 90% of them singletons. What was sequenced was PBMCs. Source of these receptors: a man aged 40-50 years with head and neck cancer.

V and J are TRBV7-9 and TRBJ2-7, with D possibly matching TRBD1 (6 bases). V gave up 2 bases and J gave up 5 bases, with 19 bases separating them. The CDR3 has 16 residues. Germline V gene lookup returns CDR1 SEHNR and CDR2 FQNEAQ (reference sequence). Here the CDR3 DNA reads TGTGCCAGCAGCTTATCGGGCACAGGGAAGTCCCACGAGCAGTACTTC. Translating it yields CASSLSGTGKSHEQYF. The variable domain in full, with the rest retrieved from reference TRBV7-9 and TRBJ2-7, is DTGVSQNPRHKITKRGQNVTFRCDPISEHNRLYWYRQTLGQGPEFLTYFQNEAQLEKSRLLSDRFSAERPKGSFSTLEIQRTEQGDSAMYLCASSLSGTGKSHEQYFGPGTRLTVT.

The CDR3 spells CASSEGDRGEVETQYF. As DNA, the CDR3 is TGTGCCAGCAGTGAAGGAGACAGGGGAGAGGTAGAGACCCAGTACTTC. The rearrangement uses TRBV2 and TRBJ2-5; TRBD1 matches 8 bases. The CDR3 spans 16 residues. V trimming: 1 base; J trimming: 4 bases; junction bases outside the gene matches: 8. CDR1 and CDR2 from the germline V gene are SNHLY and FYNNEI.

The V call is TRBV27, the J call TRBJ2-3, with 7 bases fitting TRBD2. V lost 5 bases, J lost 2 bases, and 13 bases stayed unmatched. CDR3 length: 17 residues. In germline, CDR1 is MNHEY, CDR2 SMNVEV (reference sequence). CDR3 bases: TGTGCCAGCAGTCCGACCTTGGGACTATTGCCCACAGATACGCAGTATTTT. Translated: CASSPTLGLLPTDTQYF.

The chain couples TRBV6-5 to TRBJ1-1, with a weak D call TRBD1 (5 bases). The germline V gene encodes CDR1 MNHEY and CDR2 SVGAGI. This CDR3 is 14 amino acids long. V was pared by 6 bases and J by 0 bases, with 11 bases between. The CDR3 region is CASRLGPLNTEAFF. CDR3 nucleotides: TGTGCCAGCAGGTTGGGACCGCTGAACACTGAAGCTTTCTTT.

The chain is built from TRBV4-1 and TRBJ2-1; no clear D gene. The germline V gene has CDR1 MGHRA and CDR2 YSYEKL. Trimming removed 3 bases from V and 8 bases from J, with 17 bases in between. This CDR3 has 15 amino acids. The CDR3 loop is CASSQTTALAYEQFF. The CDR3 region has the DNA TGCGCCAGCAGCCAGACCACGGCCTTAGCCTATGAGCAGTTCTTC.

J is TRBJ2-4 and V is TRBV5-1; TRBD2 might be the D (6 bases). V lost 4 bases to trimming and J lost 11 bases, with 25 bases between them. This CDR3 spans 16 amino acids. In germline, CDR1 is SGHRS, CDR2 YFSETQ. CDR3 sequence reads: CASSPNRDLRFKVQYF. The CDR3 coding sequence is TGCGCCAGCAGCCCAAACCGGGACTTACGATTTAAGGTTCAGTACTTC.

The CDR3 sequence is CATSRDGNTGAEAFF. The CDR3 coding sequence is TGTGCCACCAGCAGAGACGGAAATACAGGGGCTGAAGCTTTCTTT. This sequence joins TRBV15 and TRBJ1-1; 7 bases map to TRBD1. Germline values: CDR1 LNHNV, CDR2 YYDKDF (reference sequence). The V segment lost 0 bases and the J segment 6 bases; nucleotides outside the gene matches: 7. This CDR3 comprises 15 residues.

The rearrangement uses TRBV5-6 and TRBJ2-5; D not resolved. The V and J ends lost 1 base and 5 bases respectively, with 12 bases between them. Germline assignment: CDR1 SGHDT and CDR2 YYEEEE. The CDR3 loop spans 14 amino acids. The CDR3 sequence: CASSLKGGGETQYF. The CDR3 DNA reads as TGTGCCAGCAGCTTGAAGGGTGGTGGGGAGACCCAGTACTTC. Supplemented by reference TRBV5-6 and TRBJ2-5, the full variable domain reads DAGVTQSPTHLIKTRGQQVTLRCSPKSGHDTVSWYQQALGQGPQFIFQYYEEEERQRGNFPDRFSGHQFPNYSSELNVNALLLGDSALYLCASSLKGGGETQYFGPGTRLLVL.

The rearrangement uses TRBV30 and TRBJ2-1; D is ambiguous. The V gene lost 0 bases and the J gene lost 10 bases, with 10 bases spanning the gap. Germline loops: CDR1 GTSNPN, CDR2 SVGIG (reference sequence). This CDR3 region has 12 residues. The CDR3 loop reads CAWSVALKEQFF. The CDR3 coding sequence is TGTGCCTGGAGTGTAGCGCTAAAAGAGCAGTTCTTC.

The V gene is TRBV5-8, the J gene TRBJ1-3; possible D gene TRBD1, 6 bases. Germline values: CDR1 SGHTS, CDR2 YDEGEE. The CDR3 consists of 15 residues. Trimming stripped 1 base from V and 4 bases from J, with 12 bases between. The CDR3 DNA reads as TGTGCCAGCAGCTTGACGGGGGCGCGAGGAAACACCATATATTTT. Translating it yields CASSLTGARGNTIYF.

This CDR3 is CAWSGPGGSYEQYF. Here the CDR3 DNA reads TGTGCCTGGAGTGGGCCGGGTGGGTCTTACGAGCAGTACTTC. The chain uses TRBV30 and TRBJ2-7; D not certain. The CDR3 covers 14 residues. Trimming stripped 1 base from V and 4 bases from J, with 14 bases between. Germline assignment: CDR1 GTSNPN and CDR2 SVGIG (reference sequence).

This sequence joins TRBV7-2 and TRBJ2-1; 8 nucleotides match TRBD2. V lost 1 base, J lost 7 bases, and 9 bases stayed unmatched. Germline loops: CDR1 SGHTA, CDR2 FQGNSA. The CDR3 totals 16 residues. CDR3 region: CASSLVLAGTQNEQFF. CDR3 nucleotide sequence: TGTGCCAGCAGCTTAGTGTTAGCGGGGACCCAAAATGAGCAGTTCTTC.

This clone has a handful of counts. This chain joins TRBV10-3 and TRBJ2-5; possible D gene TRBD2, 7 bases. Germline assignment: CDR1 ENHRY and CDR2 SYGVKD. Trimming pared 2 bases from V and 5 bases from J, leaving 18 bases between. The CDR3 contains 16 residues. As DNA, the CDR3 is TGTGCCATCAGTGAGGGGAGGGGGGCCCCCGGGGAGACCCAGTACTTC. This sequence encodes CAISEGRGAPGETQYF.

V is TRBV5-4 and J is TRBJ2-7, with D perhaps given as TRBD1 or TRBD2 (5 bases each). The CDR3 totals 14 residues. Germline V gene sequence: CDR1 SGHNT, CDR2 YYREEE (reference sequence). V dropped 0 bases and J dropped 3 bases, with 10 bases sitting between them. The chain's CDR3 is CASSLGGVFYEQYF. As DNA, the CDR3 is TGTGCCAGCAGCTTGGGAGGGGTTTTCTACGAGCAGTACTTC.

The chain couples TRBV7-9 to TRBJ1-2; D remains ambiguous. The CDR3 is made up of 17 amino acids. The ends were cut back, 1 base at V and 4 bases at J, with 19 bases in the middle. The germline gives CDR1 SEHNR, CDR2 FQNEAQ (reference sequence). The CDR3 loop reads CASSLVRDTYSPYGYTF. In DNA form, the CDR3 reads TGTGCCAGCAGCTTAGTGAGAGACACTTATTCACCCTATGGCTACACCTTC.

This sequence joins TRBV19 and TRBJ1-6; tentative D call: TRBD1 (5 bases). Germline values: CDR1 LNHDA, CDR2 SQIVND (reference sequence). The CDR3 is 14 amino acids. The germline V and J ends were trimmed by 4 bases and 8 bases, with 12 bases remaining between them. CDR3 sequence: CASSTAGRDSPLHF. CDR3 bases: TGTGCCAGTAGTACGGCAGGGAGAGATTCACCCCTCCACTTT. Filled out from reference TRBV19 and TRBJ1-6, the complete variable domain reads DGGITQSPKYLFRKEGQNVTLSCEQNLNHDAMYWYRQDPGQGLRLIYYSQIVNDFQKGDIAEGYSVSREKKESFPLTVTSAQKNPTAFYLCASSTAGRDSPLHFGNGTRLTVT.

This clone has only one observation. The rearrangement links TRBV18 to TRBJ2-1; D tentatively reads TRBD1 or TRBD2 (5 bases each). Germline CDR1 is KGHSH and CDR2 is LQKENI. This CDR3 is built from 16 residues. V lost 4 bases, J lost 3 bases, and 16 bases lay in between. CDR3 protein: CASSLQGPPNYNEQFF. As DNA, the CDR3 is TGTGCCAGCTCACTGCAGGGACCCCCAAACTACAATGAGCAGTTCTTC.

A single count supports this clone. V gene TRBV11-2 combines with J gene TRBJ2-1, with D possibly TRBD2 on 6 matching bases. Germline V gives CDR1 SGHAT, CDR2 FQNNGV. V dropped 2 bases and J dropped 5 bases, with 16 bases sitting between them. The CDR3 is 16 amino acids. DNA of the CDR3: TGTGCCAGCAGCTTACCCCCGGGACTCCTAAACAATGAGCAGTTCTTC. This codes for CASSLPPGLLNNEQFF.

This chain links TRBV11-2 with TRBJ2-3; D is uncertain. In germline, CDR1 is SGHAT, CDR2 FQNNGV. Trimming took off 3 bases at V and 7 bases at J, with 8 bases between the two ends. The CDR3 has 12 amino acids. The CDR3 coding sequence is TGTGCCAGCAGCTTGATAAGGAATACGCAGTATTTT. As protein: CASSLIRNTQYF.

The V gene is TRBV3-1 (or the pseudogene TRBV3-2), the J gene TRBJ1-4, with D hard to call. Trimming stripped 0 bases from V and 3 bases from J, with 8 bases between. CDR1 LGHDT and CDR2 YNNKEL come from the germline V gene (reference sequence). The CDR3 consists of 15 residues. The CDR3 nucleotides are TGTGCCAGCAGCCAAGAGAGGGATTCTAATGAAAAACTGTTTTTT. It codes for CASSQERDSNEKLFF.

On this clone itself: In the same sample, other DNA sequences code for this CDR3. The V and J genes are TRBV18 and TRBJ1-2; D may be TRBD1 (5 bases). V was shortened by 3 bases and J by 3 bases, with 8 bases between the two germline ends. The length of the CDR3 is 13 residues. CDR1 is KGHSH and CDR2 is LQKENI in the germline V gene. The CDR3 is CASSPGTDYGYTF. The CDR3, as DNA: TGTGCCAGCTCACCGGGGACGGACTATGGCTACACCTTC.

This chain connects TRBV27 to TRBJ2-7; perhaps TRBD1 as D (6 bases). Germline CDR1 MNHEY, CDR2 SMNVEV (reference sequence). The CDR3 totals 13 residues. V lost 6 bases to trimming and J lost 3 bases, with 12 bases between them. The CDR3 coding sequence is TGTGCCAGCAGCCCGAGGGGGTTCTACGAGCAGTACTTC. Translated: CASSPRGFYEQYF.

This chain links TRBV7-2 with TRBJ1-1; 9 nucleotides align to TRBD1. Germline-derived CDR1 and CDR2 are SGHTA and FQGNSA. The J segment lost 4 bases and the V segment lost 6 bases, leaving 18 bases of the junction unmatched. The CDR3 has 18 amino acids. The CDR3 DNA reads TGTGCCAGCAGTTACCCTACAGGGGGCGCCCTAAAGCTCACTGAAGCTTTCTTT. This encodes CASSYPTGGALKLTEAFF. Filled out from reference TRBV7-2 and TRBJ1-1, the complete variable domain reads GAGVSQSPSNKVTEKGKDVELRCDPISGHTALYWYRQSLGQGLEFLIYFQGNSAPDKSGLPSDRFSAERTGGSVSTLTIQRTQQEDSAVYLCASSYPTGGALKLTEAFFGQGTRLTVV.

In this sample, this clone turned up once. The chain combines TRBV5-6 with TRBJ2-6; D is tentatively TRBD1 or TRBD2 (6 bases each). The CDR3 has 19 residues. Germline CDR1 reads SGHDT; CDR2 reads YYEEEE. The germline V and J ends were trimmed by 8 bases and 0 bases, with 24 bases remaining between them. The CDR3 protein is CAREGKRDTDISGANVLTF. In nucleotides, the CDR3 is TGTGCCAGGGAGGGAAAGAGGGACACCGATATCTCTGGGGCCAACGTCCTGACTTTC.

This rearrangement joins TRBV29-1 to TRBJ1-1; no firm D call. Germline values: CDR1 SQVTM, CDR2 ANQGSEA. Between the trimmed V and J ends, which lost 4 bases and 3 bases, there was a span of 6 bases. The CDR3 spans 11 residues. The CDR3 region is CSVVFDTEAFF. The CDR3 DNA follows: TGCAGCGTTGTATTCGACACTGAAGCTTTCTTT.

This clone was recorded once. The chain uses TRBV29-1 and TRBJ2-3; possible D gene TRBD1, 6 bases. This CDR3 has 13 amino acids. Trimming shortened V by 7 bases and J by 2 bases, and 13 bases separated the two germline ends. Germline CDR1 SQVTM, CDR2 ANQGSEA. CDR3 DNA sequence: TGCAGCGGGAACAGGGATCCCACAGATACGCAGTATTTT. This sequence encodes CSGNRDPTDTQYF.